This T cell receptor beta chain derives from a study of spatial heterogeneity in lung cancer. Study-level background: The average count in raw reads for each unique TCR and UMI combination exceeded eight appearances.

Noted time point: sample taken at primary tumor resection. Whole RNA came from tumor, nontumor lung or frozen PBMC and was sequenced without being sorted. The donors comprised about 70 untreated early-stage non-small cell lung cancer patients. The trim removed 0 bases at V and 3 bases at J, leaving 9 bases unmatched. Germline values: CDR1 DFQATT, CDR2 SNEGSKA (reference sequence). This CDR3 has 18 amino acids. TCR cDNA molecules each had a unique molecular identifier. TCRdb ran MiXCR on the 5' RACE reads and lists one entry per CDR3 protein. Of approximately 90,000 distinct CDR3 sequences listed, roughly 8.7% are singletons.

V gene TRBV20-1 combines with J gene TRBJ2-7; 15 bases map to TRBD2. Sequencing was performed on PBMCs, taken at surgery. The clonotype was recovered from a male donor with early-stage non-small cell lung cancer. The CDR3 DNA sequence: TGCAGTGCTAGAGATAGTGGTGGGACTAGCGGGAGGAACTACGAGCAGTACTTC. Translated, it gives CSARDSGGTSGRNYEQYF.